The sequence of this T cell receptor (beta chain) was determined in a study of T cells in localized non-small cell lung cancer. Study-wide findings and caveats: Only one tumor region was sequenced, so heterogeneity remains possible. Tumor trailed uninvolved adjacent lung in T cell clonality, which peaked there. Within adjacent lung there appeared a median roughly 60 of the top 100 tumor clones.

Concerning this clone itself: The antigen remains undetermined.

This CDR3 has 14 residues. Germline CDR1 reads MNHEY; CDR2 reads SMNVEV (reference sequence). Trimming left V 6 bases short and J 8 bases short, with 17 bases between. TCRdb's copy holds only in-frame clones and misses some; the assay was immunoSEQ multiplex PCR. The table includes 55,000 to 80,000 clones, about 83% detected once. The receptor was derived from a female donor of 60 years or more with stage I lung adenocarcinoma. Sequences were derived from peripheral blood, sampled before any cancer treatment. The chain joins TRBV27 to TRBJ2-1; tentative D call: TRBD2 (5 bases). CDR3 loop: CASRGTRKRYEQFF. In DNA, the CDR3 is TGTGCCAGCAGGGGAACTAGAAAGCGCTATGAGCAGTTCTTC.